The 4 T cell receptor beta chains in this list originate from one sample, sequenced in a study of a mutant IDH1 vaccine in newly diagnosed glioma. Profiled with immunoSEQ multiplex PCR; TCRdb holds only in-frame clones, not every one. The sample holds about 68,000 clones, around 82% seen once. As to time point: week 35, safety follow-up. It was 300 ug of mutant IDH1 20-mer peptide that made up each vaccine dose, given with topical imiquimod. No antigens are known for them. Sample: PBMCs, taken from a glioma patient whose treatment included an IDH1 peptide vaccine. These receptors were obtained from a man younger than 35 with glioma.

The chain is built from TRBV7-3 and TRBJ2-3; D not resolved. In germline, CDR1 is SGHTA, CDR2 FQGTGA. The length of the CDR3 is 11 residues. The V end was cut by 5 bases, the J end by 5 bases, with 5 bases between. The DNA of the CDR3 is TGTGCCAGCAGCGAAGGAGATACGCAGTATTTT. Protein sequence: CASSEGDTQYF.

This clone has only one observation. The CDR3 DNA reads as TGTGCCAGCAGCTTCCACTTAGGAGGGAATGAGCAGTTCTTC. Residues: CASSFHLGGNEQFF. J is TRBJ2-1 and V is TRBV7-9, with D maybe TRBD2 (6 bases). CDR3 length: 14 amino acids. V was trimmed by 3 bases and J by 7 bases, leaving 13 bases between them. Germline V lookup: CDR1 SEHNR, CDR2 FQNEAQ (reference sequence). Full variable domain (outside the CDR3, taken from reference TRBV7-9 and TRBJ2-1): DTGVSQNPRHKITKRGQNVTFRCDPISEHNRLYWYRQTLGQGPEFLTYFQNEAQLEKSRLLSDRFSAERPKGSFSTLEIQRTEQGDSAMYLCASSFHLGGNEQFFGPGTRLTVL.

The CDR3 sequence is CASSLAGTAQETQYF. In DNA, the CDR3 is TGTGCCAGCAGCTTAGCCGGGACAGCTCAAGAGACCCAGTACTTC. This chain uses TRBV7-3 with TRBJ2-5, with 7 nucleotides matching TRBD1. The germline gives CDR1 SGHTA, CDR2 FQGTGA. V dropped 2 bases and J dropped 2; count of bases not matched to a gene: 5. The CDR3 runs 15 residues.

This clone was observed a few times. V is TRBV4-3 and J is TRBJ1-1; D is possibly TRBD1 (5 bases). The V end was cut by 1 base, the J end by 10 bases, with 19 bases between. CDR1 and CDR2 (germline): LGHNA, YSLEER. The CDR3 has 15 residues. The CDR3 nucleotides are TGCGCCAGCAGCCAAGTGGATATGCGGGGGAGTGGAGCTTTCTTT. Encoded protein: CASSQVDMRGSGAFF.